The following is a T cell receptor (beta chain) sequence with its context. Antigen unknown. With 60 Vbeta and 13 Jbeta primers, the PCR was carried out. Assay used: immunoSEQ multiplex PCR; TCRdb lists only in-frame clones, some missing. Among under 200,000 clones listed, roughly 70% were seen once. This entry comes from a study of cytomegalovirus exposure and HLA in healthy donors. Study outcomes and limitations: Other equally common chains were less clonally expanded than HLA-associated TCR beta chains, a later analysis showed. In vitro assays verified that a few CMV-associated chains recognized CMV antigens specifically. TCR beta V segments were, for the most part, productive about 87% or about 30% of the time in an earlier analysis. Later analysis demonstrated an association between a missense DCLRE1C variant and TCR beta V- and J-gene trimming.

Germline assignment: CDR1 ENHRY and CDR2 SYGVKD. This CDR3 region has 15 residues. V lost 10 bases to trimming and J lost 2 bases; unmatched junction nucleotides: 12. The chain recombines TRBV10-3 with TRBJ1-2; TRBD1 matches 8 bases. The receptor comes from a woman between 50 and 59 years old in good health and CMV-seropositive. The sequenced material came from PBMCs. CDR3 nucleotide sequence: TGTGCCACCGAGGACGGGGACAGGTCGAACTATGGCTACACCTTC. Its protein is CATEDGDRSNYGYTF.